The next 25 T cell receptor beta chains were all read from a single sample in a study of cytomegalovirus exposure and HLA in healthy donors. This PCR relied on a set of 60 Vbeta primers and 13 Jbeta primers. Sequenced by immunoSEQ multiplex PCR; TCRdb stores in-frame clones only, minus some. The table shows about 120,000 clones, with around three quarters occurring only once. Sequencing was done on a sample of PBMCs. All receptors derive from a man aged 25-45 years in good health and CMV-seropositive.

This clone was seen once. The rearrangement uses TRBV15 and TRBJ1-4, with TRBD1 matching 8 bases. Looked up from germline, CDR1 is LNHNV and CDR2 is YYDKDF (reference sequence). The trim removed 6 bases at V and 6 bases at J, leaving 6 bases unmatched. The CDR3 covers 14 residues. CDR3 region: CATRPDRGYEKLFF. Here the CDR3 DNA reads TGTGCCACCAGACCTGACAGGGGCTATGAAAAACTGTTTTTT.

The V call is TRBV9, the J call TRBJ2-7, with TRBD1 as a possible D gene (5 bases). V was cut by 0 bases and J by 6 bases, with 13 bases left in between. Per the germline V gene, CDR1 is SGDLS and CDR2 is YYNGEE. The CDR3 is 14 residues long. DNA of the CDR3: TGTGCCAGCAGCGTAGAGTGGCTGGGGCTCGAGCAGTACTTC. Protein sequence: CASSVEWLGLEQYF.

The chain uses TRBV6-5 and TRBJ1-5; D gene unclear. This CDR3 contains 12 residues. V was trimmed by 4 bases and J by 2 bases, leaving 3 bases between them. The germline V gene encodes CDR1 MNHEY and CDR2 SVGAGI. CDR3 amino acids: CASSSGNQPQHF. CDR3 sequence (DNA): TGTGCCAGCAGTTCCGGCAATCAGCCCCAGCATTTT.

The genes are TRBV6-1 and TRBJ2-7, with 10 nucleotides matching TRBD1. The CDR3 sequence is 15 residues long. J gave up 5 bases and V 5 bases, and 9 bases lay outside the gene matches. From germline, CDR1 is MNHNS and CDR2 SASEGT. The CDR3 loop reads CASSSRDRGSHEQYF. CDR3 bases: TGTGCCAGCAGTAGCCGGGACAGGGGTTCCCACGAGCAGTACTTC.

V and J are TRBV7-3 and TRBJ1-2; 9 nucleotides agree with TRBD1. CDR1 is SGHTA, CDR2 FQGTGA, per germline. The CDR3 totals 17 residues. The ends lost 5 bases at V and 5 bases at J; junction bases unmatched: 15. The CDR3 protein is CASSRVWTGVPLYGYTF. The CDR3 bases are TGTGCCAGCAGCCGGGTCTGGACAGGGGTTCCCCTTTATGGCTACACCTTC.

The chain is built from TRBV5-8 and TRBJ2-7; D is uncertain. V was shortened by 5 bases and J by 3 bases, with 21 bases between the two germline ends. Germline V lookup: CDR1 SGHTS, CDR2 YDEGEE. The CDR3 runs 16 residues. This CDR3 is CASRPRGVSESYEQYF. CDR3 in DNA: TGTGCCAGCAGGCCCCGAGGAGTGAGCGAAAGCTACGAGCAGTACTTC. Filled out from reference TRBV5-8 and TRBJ2-7, the complete variable domain reads EAGVTQSPTHLIKTRGQQATLRCSPISGHTSVYWYQQALGLGLQFLLWYDEGEERNRGNFPPRFSGRQFPNYSSELNVNALELEDSALYLCASRPRGVSESYEQYFGPGTRLTVT.

The rearrangement joins TRBV5-6 to TRBJ2-5, with D maybe TRBD1 (5 bases). The CDR3 covers 15 residues. Germline V gene lookup returns CDR1 SGHDT and CDR2 YYEEEE. V gave up 0 bases and J gave up 4 bases, with 13 bases separating them. DNA for the CDR3: TGTGCCAGCAGCTTGGCTCAGGGATCGGGAGAGACCCAGTACTTC. This encodes CASSLAQGSGETQYF.

The CDR3 DNA reads TGTGCCAGCAGTCCGCAAGGGGCTAACTATGGCTACACCTTC. Its translation: CASSPQGANYGYTF. V gene TRBV6-4 combines with J gene TRBJ1-2, with D perhaps TRBD1 (5 bases). The V gene's germline CDR1 is MRHNA and CDR2 SNTAGT. The CDR3 is 14 residues long. V lost 5 bases and J 0 bases, leaving 10 bases between the germline ends.

The V call is TRBV7-2, the J call TRBJ2-1; TRBD2 is a possible D gene (6 bases). Deletions cut 2 bases from V and 2 bases from J, with 10 bases between. Germline-derived CDR1 and CDR2 are SGHTA and FQGNSA. The CDR3 has 15 amino acids. In DNA, the CDR3 is TGTGCCAGCAGCTTAAGGCGGGGAACCTACAATGAGCAGTTCTTC. It yields the protein CASSLRRGTYNEQFF. The full variable domain, in which reference TRBV7-2 and TRBJ2-1 provide the parts outside the CDR3, is GAGVSQSPSNKVTEKGKDVELRCDPISGHTALYWYRQSLGQGLEFLIYFQGNSAPDKSGLPSDRFSAERTGGSVSTLTIQRTQQEDSAVYLCASSLRRGTYNEQFFGPGTRLTVL.

This rearrangement joins TRBV4-1 to TRBJ2-2, with D perhaps matching TRBD1 (6 bases). Germline lookup yields CDR1 MGHRA and CDR2 YSYEKL. This CDR3 has 16 amino acids. Trimming took off 5 bases at V and 3 bases at J, with 16 bases between the two ends. In DNA, the CDR3 is TGCGCCAGCAGCAAACAGGGAATCCCCGACACCGGGGAGCTGTTTTTT. As protein: CASSKQGIPDTGELFF.

A few counts support this clone. This sequence joins TRBV7-2 and TRBJ2-3; 9 bases match TRBD2. CDR3 length: 16 amino acids. With V trimmed by 2 bases and J by 5 bases, 8 bases remained unmatched. Germline V gene data show CDR1 as SGHTA and CDR2 as FQGNSA. The CDR3 reads CASSLTRAGGQDTQYF. The DNA for the CDR3 is TGTGCCAGCAGCTTAACGCGAGCGGGGGGTCAAGATACGCAGTATTTT.

J is TRBJ2-3 and V is TRBV19, with 8 bases aligning to TRBD1. The CDR3 extends over 14 amino acids. V shed 7 bases and J 3 bases; nucleotides not matched to a gene: 6. Germline values: CDR1 LNHDA, CDR2 SQIVND (reference sequence). CDR3 region: CASTQGARTDTQYF. CDR3 bases: TGTGCCAGTACCCAGGGGGCGAGGACAGATACGCAGTATTTT.

This clone was picked up one time. The chain is built from TRBV9 and TRBJ1-2, with D maybe TRBD1 (6 bases). Germline V gene data show CDR1 as SGDLS and CDR2 as YYNGEE. Deletions cut 4 bases from V and 2 bases from J, with 15 bases between. The CDR3 is 15 amino acids. CDR3 sequence (DNA): TGTGCCAGCAGCACCCAGACAGGAGCCAACTATGGCTACACCTTC. This sequence encodes CASSTQTGANYGYTF. The variable domain in full, completed from reference TRBV9 and TRBJ1-2, reads DSGVTQTPKHLITATGQRVTLRCSPRSGDLSVYWYQQSLDQGLQFLIQYYNGEERAKGNILERFSAQQFPDLHSELNLSSLELGDSALYFCASSTQTGANYGYTFGSGTRLTVV.

This chain uses TRBV2 with TRBJ2-1, with 8 positions matching TRBD1. The CDR3 is 14 residues long. Per the germline V gene, CDR1 is SNHLY and CDR2 is FYNNEI. J was trimmed by 8 bases and V by 2 bases; bases with no gene match: 5. CDR3 bases: TGTGCCAGCAGTGAACAGGGGGCAAGGGATGAGCAGTTCTTC. Protein sequence: CASSEQGARDEQFF. The full variable domain, rest sourced from reference TRBV2 and TRBJ2-1, is EPEVTQTPSHQVTQMGQEVILRCVPISNHLYFYWYRQILGQKVEFLVSFYNNEISEKSEIFDDQFSVERPDGSNFTLKIRSTKLEDSAMYFCASSEQGARDEQFFGPGTRLTVL.

As to this clone: A read error is likely, as this CDR3 ends without the conserved phenylalanine or tryptophan. The limits of the CDR3 on the DNA are not certain, so only TCRdb's listed CDR3 is given. The chain carries TRBV7-3 and TRBJ1-2. The V gene's germline CDR1 is SGHTA and CDR2 FQGTGA. 13 amino acids form the CDR3, both terminal residues included. The CDR3 sequence: CASSPQAGNGYAS.

The gene calls are TRBV28 and TRBJ1-2; the D is unclear. The CDR3 sequence is 14 residues long. Per the germline V gene, CDR1 is MDHEN and CDR2 is SYDVKM. With 3 bases removed from V and 3 bases from J, the gap between germline ends came to 11 bases. The CDR3 DNA is TGTGCCAGCAGTTTTAATTATGGGCACTATGGCTACACCTTC. This encodes CASSFNYGHYGYTF.

This clone was seen once. This sequence joins TRBV5-1 and TRBJ1-1, with TRBD1 matching 9 bases. This CDR3 contains 14 residues. The V and J ends lost 4 bases and 5 bases, in that order; junction bases with no gene match: 6. Germline V CDR1 and CDR2: SGHRS, YFSETQ. The CDR3 is CASSPGQGETEAFF. CDR3 nucleotides: TGCGCCAGCAGCCCGGGACAGGGAGAAACTGAAGCTTTCTTT.

The chain links TRBV29-1 to TRBJ2-5; 7 bases agree with TRBD2. J gave up 5 bases and V 4 bases, and 10 bases lay outside the gene matches. The CDR3 extends over 14 amino acids. Germline CDR1 reads SQVTM; CDR2 reads ANQGSEA. In nucleotides, the CDR3 is TGCAGCGTTGGGGAGGCGGGAGCTAGGGAGACCCAGTACTTC. Its translation: CSVGEAGARETQYF.

The gene calls are TRBV19 and TRBJ2-5; 8 bases fit TRBD2. With the DNA end fitting TRBJ2-7 better, the J assignment may be wrong. CDR1 is LNHDA and CDR2 is SQIVND in the germline V gene (reference sequence). The length of the CDR3 is 15 residues. The CDR3 sequence: CASSKRGPFSYEQYF. The DNA for the CDR3 is TGTGCCAGTAGTAAGCGGGGGCCCTTCTCCTACGAGCAGTACTTC.

This sequence joins TRBV7-8 and TRBJ2-7, with 12 nucleotides matching TRBD2. V shed 5 bases and J 3 bases; nucleotides not matched to a gene: 8. The CDR3 is 16 residues long. In germline, CDR1 is SGHVS, CDR2 FQNEAQ. CDR3 nucleotide sequence: TGTGCCAGCAGCCCCGGACTAGCGGGAATGGTCTACGAGCAGTACTTC. It encodes CASSPGLAGMVYEQYF.

Concerning this clone itself: An end of the junction does not agree with germline; a read error may underlie this. This chain links TRBV11-3 with TRBJ1-4; weak D call: TRBD1 (5 bases). Germline CDR1 and CDR2: SGHNT and YENEEA. CDR3 length equals 16 residues. CDR3 nucleotide sequence: TGTGCCAGCCGCTTTACTGGTCGGGGGGAAGATGAAAAACTGTTTTTT. This gives the protein CASRFTGRGEDEKLFF.

About this clone: In the same sample, other DNA sequences code for this CDR3. The chain links TRBV29-1 to TRBJ2-1; 9 nucleotides match TRBD2. CDR1 is SQVTM, CDR2 ANQGSEA, per germline. V gave up 6 bases and J gave up 10 bases; unmatched junction bases: 13. The CDR3 spans 14 residues. CDR3 in amino acids: CSVPRVAGDGEQFF. CDR3 coding DNA: TGCAGCGTCCCCCGTGTAGCGGGAGACGGCGAGCAGTTCTTC.

The chain links TRBV2 to TRBJ2-7; 13 bases map to TRBD2. The J segment lost 4 bases and the V segment lost 7 bases, leaving 7 bases of the junction unmatched. The germline V gene encodes CDR1 SNHLY and CDR2 FYNNEI. The CDR3 is made up of 15 amino acids. The CDR3 sequence: CASIPAGLAGYEQYF. The CDR3 DNA reads TGTGCCAGCATCCCCGCGGGACTAGCGGGGTACGAGCAGTACTTC.

This chain links TRBV6-1 with TRBJ2-5, with TRBD1 identical over 10 bases. The CDR3 covers 14 residues. The germline gives CDR1 MNHNS, CDR2 SASEGT. Unmatched junction bases numbered 6, after V lost 7 bases and J lost 4 bases. The CDR3 DNA is TGTGCCAGCATCATGGACAGGGGGACAGAGACCCAGTACTTC. Amino acids: CASIMDRGTETQYF.

The chain carries TRBV27 and TRBJ2-1, with a possible D match to TRBD2 (5 bases). V dropped 3 bases and J dropped 4 bases, with 19 bases sitting between them. The CDR3 spans 17 residues. Germline CDR1 reads MNHEY; CDR2 reads SMNVEV (reference sequence). The CDR3 is CASSFNPGGGNYNEQFF. CDR3 nucleotide sequence: TGTGCCAGCAGTTTTAACCCTGGAGGCGGTAATTACAATGAGCAGTTCTTC.